A selection of T cell receptor beta chains follows, all from one sample in a study of OX40 agonist ivuxolimab in advanced cancers. Repertoires were generated with immunoSEQ multiplex PCR, while TCRdb's copy carries only in-frame clones and drops some. The sample has 83,000 or so clones; around 84% are singletons. The sample here was CD4+ or CD8+ T cells sorted from blood, taken in a trial of the OX40 agonist ivuxolimab. The receptor source for this set is an adult with an advanced solid tumor such as melanoma, head and neck, liver or kidney cancer. Each CDR3 is given with its conserved first and last residue. The D gene is left open where the match is weak. Some rows mark clone size as missing; the rest say once, few, many or name a class of expanded clone.

v_gene	d_gene	j_gene	abundance	CDR3aa	CDR3nt
TRBV19	TRBD1	TRBJ1-1	NA	CASSRQGRNTEAFF	TGTGCCAGTAGTAGACAGGGGCGGAACACTGAAGCTTTCTTT
TRBV4-3	TRBD1	TRBJ2-3	NA	CASSLGTGNLDTQYF	TGCGCCAGCAGCCTCGGGACAGGCAATCTAGATACGCAGTATTTT
TRBV27	NA	TRBJ2-7	NA	CASRSLRGQLYEQYF	TGTGCCAGCAGATCGCTGCGGGGGCAACTCTACGAGCAGTACTTC
TRBV6-5	TRBD1	TRBJ1-6	NA	CASSYWGDRPNSPLHF	TGTGCCAGCAGTTATTGGGGGGACAGACCTAATTCACCCCTCCACTTT
TRBV27	TRBD2	TRBJ2-3	NA	CASSPLISGGSTDTQYF	TGTGCCAGCAGTCCTCTAATTAGCGGGGGAAGCACAGATACGCAGTATTTT
TRBV7-8	TRBD1	TRBJ1-5	NA	CASRGQGDQPQHF	TGTGCCAGCAGGGGACAGGGCGATCAGCCCCAGCATTTT
TRBV19	TRBD1	TRBJ1-5	few	CASSMAGGINQPQHF	TGTGCCAGTAGTATGGCAGGGGGCATCAATCAGCCCCAGCATTTT
TRBV5-4	NA	TRBJ1-4	NA	CASSSKTDATNEKLFF	TGTGCCAGCAGCTCTAAGACGGATGCAACTAATGAAAAACTGTTTTTT
TRBV4-2	TRBD2	TRBJ2-1	few	CASSQDARGGGNEQFF	TGTGCCAGCAGCCAAGATGCCCGGGGGGGTGGCAACGAGCAGTTCTTC
TRBV5-1	TRBD1	TRBJ2-2	once	CASSLERQGTGELFF	TGCGCCAGCAGCTTGGAGAGACAGGGGACCGGGGAGCTGTTTTTT
TRBV6-5	NA	TRBJ2-3	NA	CASRFTRGRTDTQYF	TGTGCCAGCAGGTTCACGCGGGGGCGAACAGATACGCAGTATTTT
TRBV27	NA	TRBJ2-7	NA	CASRTGYEQYF	TGTGCCAGCAGAACAGGTTATGAGCAGTACTTC
TRBV19	TRBD1	TRBJ1-3	NA	CASSSGQGSSRNTIYF	TGTGCCAGTAGTTCCGGACAGGGGAGTTCCCGAAACACCATATATTTT
TRBV28	NA	TRBJ2-4	NA	CASSPQVAGTKNIQYF	TGTGCCAGCAGTCCTCAGGTGGCGGGGACCAAAAACATTCAGTACTTC
TRBV9	TRBD1	TRBJ1-1	NA	CASSWDRNTEAFF	TGTGCCAGCAGCTGGGACAGGAACACTGAAGCTTTCTTT
TRBV27	NA	TRBJ2-1	once	CASSLSWRSAEQFF	TGTGCCAGCAGTTTATCGTGGAGGTCCGCTGAGCAGTTCTTC
TRBV2	NA	TRBJ2-4	NA	CASIEGIENIQYF	TGTGCCAGCATTGAGGGGATTGAAAACATTCAGTACTTC
TRBV6-6	NA	TRBJ2-3	once	CASRASETDTQYF	TGTGCCAGCCGGGCTAGCGAAACAGATACGCAGTATTTT
TRBV28	NA	TRBJ2-7	NA	CASRPPAGGGHEQYF	TGTGCCAGCAGGCCCCCAGCCGGGGGCGGCCACGAGCAGTACTTC
TRBV7-9	TRBD1	TRBJ1-4	NA	CASSAGQDNEKLFF	TGTGCCAGCAGCGCTGGACAGGACAATGAAAAACTGTTTTTT
TRBV19	NA	TRBJ2-4	NA	CASTHGRRGQNIQYF	TGTGCCAGTACTCACGGGAGACGGGGCCAAAACATTCAGTACTTC
TRBV5-6	TRBD1	TRBJ1-2	NA	CASSLDYRDRAWRGYTF	TGTGCCAGCAGCTTGGACTACCGGGACAGGGCTTGGAGGGGCTACACCTTC
TRBV5-5	NA	TRBJ1-4	NA	CASSLAAYLTGEKLFF	TGTGCCAGCAGCTTGGCCGCCTACCTAACAGGGGAAAAACTGTTTTTT
TRBV9	TRBD2	TRBJ2-3	NA	CASSVLSGGLTDTQYF	TGTGCCAGCAGCGTCTTAAGCGGGGGCCTCACAGATACGCAGTATTTT
TRBV29-1	NA	TRBJ2-3	NA	CSVGGRFGLTDTQYF	TGCAGCGTTGGGGGCAGGTTCGGGCTAACAGATACGCAGTATTTT
TRBV10-3	TRBD1	TRBJ1-3	NA	CATIPTGGSGNTIYF	TGTGCCACTATACCTACAGGGGGATCTGGAAACACCATATATTTT
TRBV30	NA	TRBJ2-1	NA	CAWSPSGPVQFF	TGTGCCTGGAGTCCCTCAGGCCCCGTACAGTTCTTC
TRBV13	TRBD1	TRBJ1-3	NA	CASSSLSGTGGGNTIYF	TGTGCCAGCAGCTCCCTATCCGGGACAGGGGGCGGAAACACCATATATTTT
TRBV2	NA	TRBJ1-6	NA	CASRAGLHNSPLHF	TGTGCCAGCAGGGCCGGGTTACATAATTCACCCCTCCACTTT
TRBV11-2	NA	TRBJ1-2	NA	CASSQGFEGSRGGYTF	TGTGCCAGCAGCCAGGGATTCGAGGGCAGTCGAGGTGGCTACACCTTC
TRBV27	NA	TRBJ2-1	NA	CASIRDTGGEQFF	TGTGCCAGCATAAGGGACACCGGGGGTGAGCAGTTCTTC
TRBV19	TRBD1	TRBJ1-1	NA	CASSLVPGQGLNTEAFF	TGTGCCAGTAGTCTCGTCCCGGGACAGGGATTGAACACTGAAGCTTTCTTT
TRBV4-2	TRBD1	TRBJ1-4	NA	CASSQGQGTENEKLFF	TGTGCCAGCAGCCAAGGACAGGGGACCGAAAATGAAAAACTGTTTTTT
TRBV5-1	TRBD2	TRBJ2-1	NA	CASSLASGGAIEQFF	TGCGCCAGCAGCTTGGCCAGCGGGGGGGCGATTGAGCAGTTCTTC
TRBV6-5	NA	TRBJ2-7	NA	CASNNRGSAYEQYF	TGTGCCAGCAACAACCGGGGGAGCGCCTACGAGCAGTACTTC
TRBV7-3	TRBD2	TRBJ2-3	NA	CASRVAGGPGDTQYF	TGTGCCAGCAGAGTAGCGGGGGGACCAGGAGATACGCAGTATTTT
TRBV4-1	TRBD1	TRBJ2-6	NA	CASSQEGRGPGANVLTF	TGCGCCAGCAGCCAAGAGGGCAGGGGGCCCGGGGCCAACGTCCTGACTTTC
TRBV9	NA	TRBJ1-1	NA	CASSFPGSGNTEAFF	TGTGCCAGCAGCTTCCCGGGGTCGGGGAACACTGAAGCTTTCTTT
TRBV5-4	NA	TRBJ2-7	NA	CASTQGRQQYF	TGTGCCAGCACCCAAGGACGTCAGCAGTACTTC
TRBV12-1	NA	TRBJ2-3	NA	CASSCLIVAGPQSTDTQYF	TGTGCCAGCAGCTGCCTGATAGTAGCGGGGCCTCAAAGCACAGATACGCAGTATTTT
TRBV5-6	NA	TRBJ2-5	NA	CASSETTGTETQYF	TGTGCCAGCAGCGAAACTACAGGGACTGAGACCCAGTACTTC
TRBV28	NA	TRBJ2-5	NA	CASRGLHLQETQYF	TGTGCCAGCAGGGGCTTACACCTCCAAGAGACCCAGTACTTC
TRBV9	TRBD2	TRBJ2-2	NA	CASSVGTSGAVGELFF	TGTGCCAGCAGCGTAGGTACTAGCGGGGCCGTCGGGGAGCTGTTTTTT
TRBV5-5	NA	TRBJ2-3	NA	CASSWRGSDTQYF	TGTGCCAGCAGCTGGCGAGGGTCAGATACGCAGTATTTT
TRBV19	NA	TRBJ1-4	NA	CASSIMTVNEKLFF	TGTGCCAGTAGTATAATGACCGTTAATGAAAAACTGTTTTTT
TRBV15	NA	TRBJ1-1	NA	CATSSSGDTEAFF	TGTGCCACCAGCAGTTCAGGGGACACTGAAGCTTTCTTT
TRBV6-5	NA	TRBJ1-1	once	CASSWTLAGNTEAFF	TGTGCCAGCAGTTGGACGCTGGCGGGGAACACTGAAGCTTTCTTT
TRBV27	NA	TRBJ1-4	NA	CASSLGDPGEKLFF	TGTGCCAGCAGTTTAGGAGATCCGGGGGAAAAACTGTTTTTT